This TCR beta chain emerged from a study of T-cell memory formation after mild COVID-19. Between the trimmed V and J ends, which lost 6 bases and 3 bases, there was a span of 6 bases. From germline, CDR1 is SGHNT and CDR2 YYREEE (reference sequence). The CDR3 consists of 11 residues. The authors produced TCR alpha and TCR beta cDNA libraries with sample barcodes and UMIs by 5'RACE using constant-segment primers. MiXCR was run by TCRdb on the 5' RACE reads, yielding one entry per CDR3 protein. Among under 300,000 distinct CDR3 sequences listed, 8.2% were seen once. This clonotype was seen more than once but under ten times. No antigen is known for it. Study-level results: There was a balanced CD4/CD8 profile in clones contracting day 15 to 85, and later expanders leaned CD4+.

Sequenced input: PBMCs or a T cell subset sorted from them (not recorded which). The rearrangement links TRBV5-4 to TRBJ1-1; no clear D gene. The clonotype comes from a young man who had mild COVID-19 (a few samples of this study predate the infection). Cell type and time point are not known. CDR3 loop: CASKNYTEAFF. As DNA, the CDR3 is TGTGCCAGCAAAAACTACACTGAAGCTTTCTTT.